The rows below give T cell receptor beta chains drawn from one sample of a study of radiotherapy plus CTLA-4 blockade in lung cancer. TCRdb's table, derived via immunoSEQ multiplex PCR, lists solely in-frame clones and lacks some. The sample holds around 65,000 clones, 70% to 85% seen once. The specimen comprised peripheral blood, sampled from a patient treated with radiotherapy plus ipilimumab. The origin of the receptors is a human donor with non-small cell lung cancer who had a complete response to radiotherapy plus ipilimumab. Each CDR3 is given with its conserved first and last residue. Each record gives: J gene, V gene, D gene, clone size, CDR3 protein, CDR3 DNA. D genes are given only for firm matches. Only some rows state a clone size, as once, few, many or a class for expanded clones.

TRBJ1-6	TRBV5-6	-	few	CASSLVSGSPLHF	TGTGCCAGCAGCTTGGTTAGTGGATCACCCCTCCACTTT
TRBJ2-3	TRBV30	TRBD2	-	CAWSVAGWDTDTQYF	TGTGCCTGGAGTGTAGCGGGGTGGGACACAGATACGCAGTATTTT
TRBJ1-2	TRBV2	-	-	CASKHGVANGDGWDYGYTF	TGTGCCAGCAAACACGGGGTTGCCAATGGTGACGGATGGGACTATGGCTACACCTTC
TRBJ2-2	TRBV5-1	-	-	CASRTADTGELFF	TGCGCCAGCAGGACCGCAGACACCGGGGAGCTGTTTTTT
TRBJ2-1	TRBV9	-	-	CASSDVAGPYNEQFF	TGTGCCAGCAGCGACGTCGCGGGCCCCTACAATGAGCAGTTCTTC
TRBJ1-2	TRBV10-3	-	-	CAISESFQGRDGYGYTF	TGTGCCATCAGTGAGTCGTTTCAGGGAAGAGATGGCTATGGCTACACCTTC
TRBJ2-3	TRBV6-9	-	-	CPDRDNTDTQYF	TGTCCTGACCGGGACAACACAGATACGCAGTATTTT
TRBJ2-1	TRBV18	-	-	CASSPLNNNEQFF	TGTGCCAGCTCACCACTTAACAACAATGAGCAGTTCTTC
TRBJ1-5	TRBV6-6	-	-	CASSYLPNQPQHF	TGTGCCAGCAGTTACCTTCCCAATCAGCCCCAGCATTTT
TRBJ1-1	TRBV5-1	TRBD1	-	CASGSGTVNTEAFF	TGCGCCAGCGGGTCCGGGACAGTTAACACTGAAGCTTTCTTT
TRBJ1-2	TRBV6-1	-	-	CASSGGGAYGYTF	TGTGCCAGCAGTGGCGGCGGCGCCTATGGCTACACCTTC
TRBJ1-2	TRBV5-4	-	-	CASSIDRHYGYTF	TGTGCCAGCAGCATAGACAGGCACTATGGCTACACCTTC
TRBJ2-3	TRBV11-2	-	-	CASSSVRSYAVGTQYF	TGTGCCAGCAGCTCAGTGAGGTCCTACGCGGTGGGTACGCAGTATTTT
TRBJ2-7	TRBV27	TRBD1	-	CASRGQGASYEQYF	TGTGCCAGCAGGGGACAGGGCGCTTCATACGAGCAGTACTTC
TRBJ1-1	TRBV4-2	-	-	CASSQVSRATEAFF	TGTGCCAGCAGCCAAGTTTCCAGGGCCACTGAAGCTTTCTTT
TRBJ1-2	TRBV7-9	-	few	CASSSLRINRVWFYGYTF	TGTGCCAGCAGCTCCCTGAGGATCAACAGGGTATGGTTCTATGGCTACACCTTC
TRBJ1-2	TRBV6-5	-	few	CASSYGRLLGGYTF	TGTGCCAGCAGTTACGGTAGACTACTCGGGGGCTACACCTTC
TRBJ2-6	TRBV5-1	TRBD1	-	CASSLAGTGGSGANVLTF	TGCGCCAGCAGCTTGGCCGGGACAGGGGGCTCTGGGGCCAACGTCCTGACTTTC
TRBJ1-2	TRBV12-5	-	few	CASGLSDLDGYTF	TGTGCTAGTGGTTTGTCGGATCTTGATGGCTACACCTTC
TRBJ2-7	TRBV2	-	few	CASREAQGPSYEQYF	TGTGCCAGCAGAGAAGCCCAGGGTCCCTCCTACGAGCAGTACTTC
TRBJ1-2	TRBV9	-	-	CASSGTNGYTF	TGTGCCAGCAGCGGGACGAACGGCTACACCTTC
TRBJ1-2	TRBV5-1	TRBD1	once	CASSLETGGVYGYTF	TGCGCCAGCAGCTTGGAGACAGGGGGTGTCTATGGCTACACCTTC
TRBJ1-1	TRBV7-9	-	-	CASSYVTGIGTEAFF	TGTGCCAGCAGCTACGTAACAGGGATTGGCACTGAAGCTTTCTTT
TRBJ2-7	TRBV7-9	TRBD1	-	CASSPRRGFEQYF	TGTGCCAGCAGCCCCCGCAGGGGGTTCGAGCAGTACTTC
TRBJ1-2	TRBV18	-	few	CASSSGTQGYGYTF	TGTGCCAGCTCATCGGGGACGCAGGGCTATGGCTACACCTTC
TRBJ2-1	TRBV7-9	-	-	CASIPVGSDEQFF	TGTGCCAGCATTCCCGTGGGGAGCGATGAGCAGTTCTTC
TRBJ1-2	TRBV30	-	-	CAWSVSGLRSGYTF	TGTGCCTGGAGTGTATCGGGTCTTCGCAGTGGCTACACCTTC
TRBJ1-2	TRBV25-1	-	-	CASSDKGGSLDGYTF	TGTGCCAGCAGTGATAAGGGAGGGAGTTTGGATGGCTACACCTTC
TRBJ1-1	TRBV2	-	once	CASTGDVNTEAFF	TGTGCCAGCACAGGGGACGTAAACACTGAAGCTTTCTTT
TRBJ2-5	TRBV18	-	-	CASSLGQPGAHETQYF	TGTGCCAGCTCACTCGGGCAGCCCGGGGCCCACGAGACCCAGTACTTC
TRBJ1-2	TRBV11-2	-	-	CASSLSEPGHGYTF	TGTGCCAGCAGCTTAAGTGAACCAGGGCATGGCTACACCTTC
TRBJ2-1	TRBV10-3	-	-	CAISDATEQFF	TGTGCCATCAGTGATGCCACCGAGCAGTTCTTC
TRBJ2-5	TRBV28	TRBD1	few	CASSFKTGRSIHQETQYF	TGTGCCAGCAGTTTTAAGACAGGGCGAAGTATCCATCAAGAGACCCAGTACTTC
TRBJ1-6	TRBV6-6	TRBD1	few	CASSMDREGALHF	TGTGCCAGCAGTATGGACAGGGAGGGAGCCCTCCACTTT
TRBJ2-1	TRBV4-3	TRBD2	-	CASSRGGRSYNEQFF	TGCGCCAGCAGCCGCGGGGGTAGGTCCTACAATGAGCAGTTCTTC
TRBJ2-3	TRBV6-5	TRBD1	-	CASSSRGQGHTDTQYF	TGTGCCAGCAGTTCCCGGGGACAGGGTCACACAGATACGCAGTATTTT
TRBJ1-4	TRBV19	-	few	CACGAGVGLTNEKLFF	TGTGCCTGTGGGGCTGGGGTAGGATTAACTAATGAAAAACTGTTTTTT
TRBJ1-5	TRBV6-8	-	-	CASSPEGGNQPQHF	TGTGCCAGCAGTCCCGAGGGGGGGAATCAGCCCCAGCATTTT
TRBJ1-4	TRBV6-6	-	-	CASTRVDRMNEKLFF	TGTGCCAGCACCAGGGTGGACAGAATGAATGAAAAACTGTTTTTT
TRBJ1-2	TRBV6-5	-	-	CASSQGFGYGYTF	TGTGCCAGCAGTCAGGGGTTCGGCTATGGCTACACCTTC
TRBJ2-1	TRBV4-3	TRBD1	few	CASSQGTGPYNEQFF	TGCGCCAGCAGCCAAGGGACAGGGCCTTACAATGAGCAGTTCTTC
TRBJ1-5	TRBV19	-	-	CASSSGNQPQHF	TGTGCCAGTAGTAGCGGCAATCAGCCCCAGCATTTT
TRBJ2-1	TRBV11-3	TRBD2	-	CASSLHSGRVNEQFF	TGTGCCAGCAGCCTCCACAGCGGGAGGGTCAATGAGCAGTTCTTC
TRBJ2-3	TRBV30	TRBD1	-	CAWSPYRGRTDTQYF	TGTGCCTGGAGTCCTTACAGGGGGCGCACAGATACGCAGTATTTT
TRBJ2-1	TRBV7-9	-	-	CASSLTQGGNEQFF	TGTGCCAGCAGCCTAACTCAGGGGGGCAATGAGCAGTTCTTC
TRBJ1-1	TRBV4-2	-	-	CASSQGGVFGNTEAFF	TGTGCCAGCAGCCAAGGGGGGGTGTTCGGGAACACTGAAGCTTTCTTT
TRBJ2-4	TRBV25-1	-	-	CASSDIGTGLAAKNIQYF	TGTGCCAGCAGCGATATAGGTACAGGGCTTGCAGCCAAAAACATTCAGTACTTC
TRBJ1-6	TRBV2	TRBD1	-	CASSGQGYNSPLHF	TGTGCCAGCAGTGGACAGGGGTATAATTCACCCCTCCACTTT
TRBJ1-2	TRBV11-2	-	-	CATREQGPLGYTF	TGTGCCACTCGGGAGCAGGGGCCTCTCGGCTACACCTTC
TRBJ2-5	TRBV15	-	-	CATSRDPAGETQYF	TGTGCCACCAGCAGAGACCCGGCGGGGGAGACCCAGTACTTC
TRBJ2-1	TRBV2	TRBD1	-	CASSDYGTGWSLQFF	TGTGCCAGCAGTGACTATGGGACAGGGTGGTCATTGCAGTTCTTC
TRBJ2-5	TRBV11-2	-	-	CASSFGEKETQYF	TGTGCCAGCAGCTTCGGGGAAAAAGAGACCCAGTACTTC
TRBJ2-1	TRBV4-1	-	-	CASSQLDRERGEQFF	TGCGCCAGCAGCCAATTGGACAGGGAGCGGGGTGAGCAGTTCTTC
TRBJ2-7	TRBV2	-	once	CASSGGQVSTYEQYF	TGTGCCAGCAGTGGAGGCCAGGTTTCGACCTACGAGCAGTACTTC
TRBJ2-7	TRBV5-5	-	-	CASSRTDSYEQYF	TGTGCCAGCAGCAGGACAGACTCCTACGAGCAGTACTTC
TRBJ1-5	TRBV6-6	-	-	CASQLARGNQPQHF	TGTGCCTCACAGCTAGCGCGCGGCAATCAGCCCCAGCATTTT
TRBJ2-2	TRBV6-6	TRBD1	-	CASRGTGGSGELFF	TGTGCCAGCAGAGGGACAGGCGGATCCGGGGAGCTGTTTTTT
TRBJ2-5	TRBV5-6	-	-	CASSLEFPPETQYF	TGTGCCAGCAGCTTGGAATTTCCCCCAGAGACCCAGTACTTC